The 23 T cell receptor beta chains presented below share a single source sample, sequenced in a study of blood T cell repertoires in COVID-19. Only in-frame clones appear in the TCRdb table, and some are missing; sequencing was by immunoSEQ multiplex PCR. The table has 200,000 to 250,000 clones, 70% to 90% seen once; the top ten hold less than 3%. Sequencing was performed on peripheral blood. Every receptor here comes from a man between 25 and 39 years old with COVID-19, enrolled during active disease.

The rearrangement links TRBV11-1 to TRBJ1-1; D unresolved. The CDR3 length is 13 residues. Germline-derived CDR1 and CDR2 are SGHAT and FQDESV (reference sequence). The ends were cut back, 2 bases at V and 11 bases at J, with 15 bases in the middle. CDR3 DNA: TGTGCCAGCAGCTTAAACGCGCCGCCGGGTGCTTTCTTT. It is translated as CASSLNAPPGAFF.

The chain couples TRBV6-5 to TRBJ1-2; possibly TRBD1 for D (5 bases). V lost 7 bases and J 7 bases, leaving 13 bases between the germline ends. The CDR3 is 12 residues long. Germline lookup yields CDR1 MNHEY and CDR2 SVGAGI. CDR3 protein: CASTVRRGGYTF. CDR3 sequence (DNA): TGTGCCAGCACTGTTCGTAGGGGTGGCTACACCTTC.

The chain couples TRBV27 to TRBJ2-1; 7 nucleotides agree with TRBD1. Germline V lookup: CDR1 MNHEY, CDR2 SMNVEV (reference sequence). The CDR3 has 14 residues. After removal of 9 bases from V and 3 bases from J, the junction contained 8 bases not matched to a gene. CDR3 amino acids: CASARTGFYNEQFF. For the CDR3, the DNA is TGTGCCAGTGCCCGGACAGGATTCTACAATGAGCAGTTCTTC.

This sequence joins TRBV12-5 and TRBJ2-1; TRBD1 agrees at 8 bases. Losses at the gene ends were 5 bases for V and 7 bases for J; bases not matched to a gene: 10. This CDR3 is 15 amino acids long. Per the germline V gene, CDR1 is LGHNT and CDR2 is FRNRAP. As DNA, the CDR3 is TGTGCTAGTGGTGCCTCAGGGGGCCTAGGGAATGAGCAGTTCTTC. This sequence encodes CASGASGGLGNEQFF.

The gene calls are TRBV9 and TRBJ1-2, with TRBD1 identical over 7 bases. The J segment lost 7 bases and the V segment lost 4 bases, leaving 13 bases of the junction unmatched. The CDR3 has 15 amino acids. The germline CDR1 and CDR2 sequences are SGDLS and YYNGEE. CDR3 loop: CASSPGGGQLAGYTF. The CDR3 nucleotides read TGTGCCAGCAGCCCCGGAGGGGGACAGCTCGCTGGCTACACCTTC.

This rearrangement joins TRBV6-5 to TRBJ1-5; 7 nucleotides match TRBD1. The CDR3 length is 15 residues. V shed 6 bases, J shed 1 base, and the junction held 6 bases outside the gene matches. Germline assignment: CDR1 MNHEY and CDR2 SVGAGI. The CDR3: CASRRKGASNQPQHF. CDR3 bases: TGTGCCAGCAGAAGAAAGGGGGCAAGCAATCAGCCCCAGCATTTT.

V is TRBV4-2 and J is TRBJ2-5; TRBD2 might be the D (5 bases). Looked up from germline, CDR1 is LGHNA and CDR2 is YNFKEQ. Trimming removed 4 bases from V and 3 bases from J, with 15 bases in between. This CDR3 region has 15 residues. The CDR3 DNA reads as TGTGCCAGCAGCCGGGTCCCCGTGGGAGAAGAGACCCAGTACTTC. Amino acid sequence: CASSRVPVGEETQYF.

There are a few counts of this clone. The chain carries TRBV11-2 and TRBJ1-4, with 7 bases fitting TRBD1. Trimming cost V 6 bases and J 6 bases; bases outside gene matches: 10. The germline V gene has CDR1 SGHAT and CDR2 FQNNGV. The CDR3 is 15 amino acids. The CDR3 DNA follows: TGTGCCAGCAGACGGCGACAGGGTCTATATGAAAAACTGTTTTTT. Protein: CASRRRQGLYEKLFF.

This chain joins TRBV10-2 and TRBJ2-7, with D possibly matching TRBD1 (5 bases). Trimming pared 3 bases from V and 3 bases from J, leaving 6 bases between. Germline V gene data show CDR1 as WSHSY and CDR2 as SAAADI. This CDR3 is built from 12 residues. CDR3 amino acids: CASSDDSYEQYF. Written as DNA, the CDR3 is TGCGCCAGCAGTGACGACAGCTACGAGCAGTACTTC.

The V call is TRBV7-9, the J call TRBJ2-7; 14 bases line up with TRBD2. Per germline, CDR1 SEHNR and CDR2 FQNEAQ (reference sequence). The length of the CDR3 is 16 residues. The junction had 7 bases not matched to a gene; V was cut back by 4 bases and J by 5 bases. This CDR3 reads CASSSFRTSGRNEQYF. CDR3 nucleotides: TGTGCCAGCAGCTCGTTTCGGACTAGCGGGAGGAACGAGCAGTACTTC. The entire variable domain, with the rest obtained from reference TRBV7-9 and TRBJ2-7, is as follows: DTGVSQNPRHKITKRGQNVTFRCDPISEHNRLYWYRQTLGQGPEFLTYFQNEAQLEKSRLLSDRFSAERPKGSFSTLEIQRTEQGDSAMYLCASSSFRTSGRNEQYFGPGTRLTVT.

The V gene is TRBV7-9, the J gene TRBJ1-2, with D possibly TRBD1 on 5 matching bases. Germline CDR1 SEHNR, CDR2 FQNEAQ (reference sequence). This CDR3 region has 15 residues. V lost 5 bases to trimming and J lost 3 bases, with 16 bases between them. The CDR3 nucleotides are TGTGCCAGCAGCGTAGACGAATTACAGGACTATGGCTACACCTTC. Translation gives CASSVDELQDYGYTF.

The genes are TRBV2 and TRBJ1-5; D not resolved. V lost 6 bases, J lost 2 bases, and 11 bases lay in between. In germline, CDR1 is SNHLY, CDR2 FYNNEI. This CDR3 region has 14 residues. The CDR3 sequence is CASRGGGGNQPQHF. The CDR3 bases are TGTGCCAGCAGAGGAGGAGGAGGCAATCAGCCCCAGCATTTT.

The V call is TRBV11-2, the J call TRBJ2-1; D possibly corresponds to TRBD2 (5 bases). Germline V gene sequence: CDR1 SGHAT, CDR2 FQNNGV. CDR3 length equals 16 residues. V was shortened by 5 bases and J by 1 base, with 15 bases between the two germline ends. CDR3 region: CASSLRGISSYNEQFF. CDR3 bases: TGTGCCAGCAGCCTACGGGGTATTTCGTCCTACAATGAGCAGTTCTTC.

About this clone: The junction and the germline gene differ at one end; a read error may be behind it. The chain links TRBV2 to TRBJ2-3; 7 nucleotides align to TRBD2. CDR1 and CDR2 from the germline V gene are SNHLY and FYNNEI. The CDR3 contains 14 residues. CDR3 sequence reads: CATSRSGKGDTQYF. CDR3 in DNA: TGTGCCACCAGTAGAAGCGGGAAGGGAGATACGCAGTATTTT.

The V call is TRBV27, the J call TRBJ1-1, with D maybe TRBD1 (6 bases). CDR1 is MNHEY, CDR2 SMNVEV, per germline (reference sequence). Deletions cut 8 bases from V and 2 bases from J, with 21 bases between. CDR3 length: 16 residues. As DNA, the CDR3 is TGTGCCAGCCACCCTGGGACACAGGTGCGAAACACTGAAGCTTTCTTT. Translating gives CASHPGTQVRNTEAFF.

The rearrangement links TRBV7-3 to TRBJ1-1; the D is unclear. This CDR3 has 14 amino acids. CDR1 and CDR2 (germline): SGHTA, FQGTGA. V lost 1 base and J 1 base, leaving 7 bases between the germline ends. The DNA of the CDR3 is TGTGCCAGCAGCTTAAACTCAGGGAACACTGAAGCTTTCTTT. Protein product: CASSLNSGNTEAFF.

This chain links TRBV18 with TRBJ2-7; no clear D gene. Germline CDR1 reads KGHSH; CDR2 reads LQKENI. Trimming took off 6 bases at V and 0 bases at J, with 9 bases between the two ends. The CDR3 is 13 residues long. CDR3 protein: CASSRSNSYEQYF. The CDR3 DNA follows: TGTGCCAGCTCCCGGAGCAACTCCTACGAGCAGTACTTC.

CDR3 sequence (DNA): TGTGCCAGCAGTTATACAGGCGAAACCTACGAGCAGTACTTC. This codes for CASSYTGETYEQYF. V is TRBV6-5 and J is TRBJ2-7, with D maybe TRBD1 (5 bases). The V end was cut by 3 bases, the J end by 2 bases, with 11 bases between. The CDR3 length is 14 residues. The germline CDR1 and CDR2 sequences are MNHEY and SVGAGI.

The chain employs TRBV7-3 and TRBJ1-1; D gene ambiguous. Trimming left V 1 base short and J 1 base short, with 7 bases between. The CDR3 consists of 14 residues. Germline CDR1 is SGHTA and CDR2 is FQGTGA. Written as DNA, the CDR3 is TGTGCCAGCAGCTTAAGTCCAGAGAACACTGAAGCTTTCTTT. Encoded protein: CASSLSPENTEAFF.

This clone was observed a single time. This chain links TRBV28 with TRBJ2-1; D perhaps matches TRBD2 (6 bases). Germline V lookup: CDR1 MDHEN, CDR2 SYDVKM. Between the trimmed V and J ends, which lost 7 bases and 1 base, there was a span of 8 bases. This CDR3 is built from 13 residues. The CDR3 DNA reads as TGTGCCAGCACCGGGGGATCCTACAATGAGCAGTTCTTC. Translated: CASTGGSYNEQFF.

V gene TRBV28 combines with J gene TRBJ2-7; D is perhaps TRBD1 (6 bases). Germline V gene data show CDR1 as MDHEN and CDR2 as SYDVKM. V was trimmed by 6 bases and J by 1 base, leaving 22 bases between them. The CDR3 totals 17 residues. This chain's CDR3 is CASSSTQQGRGSYEQYF. In DNA, the CDR3 is TGTGCCAGCAGCTCGACTCAACAGGGTAGGGGATCCTACGAGCAGTACTTC.

The chain has TRBV6-6 and TRBJ1-1, with D possibly being TRBD1 (5 bases). The V end lost 0 bases, the J end lost 7 bases, and 15 bases lay between the germline ends. The germline CDR1 and CDR2 sequences are MNHNY and SVGAGI (reference sequence). The CDR3 covers 15 residues. Here the CDR3 reads CASSYSVGTGSEAFF. CDR3 nucleotide sequence: TGTGCCAGCAGTTACTCGGTCGGAACAGGCAGTGAAGCTTTCTTT.

This clone showed up many times. The genes are TRBV27 and TRBJ2-7; D is ambiguous. Germline loops: CDR1 MNHEY, CDR2 SMNVEV (reference sequence). The V and J ends lost 9 bases and 0 bases respectively, with 9 bases between them. This CDR3 spans 12 amino acids. CDR3 sequence (DNA): TGTGCCAGTTTTACAGCCTCCTACGAGCAGTACTTC. It is translated as CASFTASYEQYF.